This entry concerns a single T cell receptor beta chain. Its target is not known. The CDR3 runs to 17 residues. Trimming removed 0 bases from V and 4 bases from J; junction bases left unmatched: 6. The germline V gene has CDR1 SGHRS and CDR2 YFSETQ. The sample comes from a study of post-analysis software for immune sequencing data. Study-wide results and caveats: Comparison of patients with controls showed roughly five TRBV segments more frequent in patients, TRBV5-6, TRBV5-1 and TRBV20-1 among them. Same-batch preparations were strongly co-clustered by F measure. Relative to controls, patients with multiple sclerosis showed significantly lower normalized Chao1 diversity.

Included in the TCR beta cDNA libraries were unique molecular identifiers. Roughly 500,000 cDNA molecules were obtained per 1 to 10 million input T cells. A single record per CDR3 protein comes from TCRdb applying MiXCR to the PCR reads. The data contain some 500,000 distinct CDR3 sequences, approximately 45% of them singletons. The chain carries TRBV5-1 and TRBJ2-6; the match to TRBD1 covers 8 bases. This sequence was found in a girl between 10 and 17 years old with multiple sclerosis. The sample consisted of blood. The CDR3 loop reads CASSLAGTGSGANVLTF. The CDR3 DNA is TGCGCCAGCAGCTTGGCCGGGACAGGATCCGGGGCCAACGTCCTGACTTTC.